Listed below are T cell receptor beta chains from one sample, sequenced in a study of identical twins. One entry per CDR3 protein, called by TCRdb with MiXCR from the 5' RACE reads. The sample lists roughly 750,000 distinct CDR3 sequences, around 20% occurring once. The data were also submitted as part of a second study, on T cells expressing NK-cell markers.

The specimen sequenced was PBMCs. The receptor source for this set is a woman under 30 in good health. Both conserved end residues are part of each CDR3. Fields, in order: CDR3 protein, CDR3 DNA, V gene, CDR3 length, clone size, J gene, D gene. The D gene is left open where the match is weak. Where a row states a size, it is once, few, many or the class of an expanded clone; other rows omit it.

CSVEERFETSRSSYEQYF | TGCAGCGTTGAAGAACGGTTTGAGACTAGCAGGAGCTCCTACGAGCAGTACTTC | TRBV29-1 | 18 | - | TRBJ2-7 | TRBD2
CASSFGTGNTGELFF | TGCGCCAGCAGCTTTGGGACAGGGAACACCGGGGAGCTGTTTTTT | TRBV5-1 | 15 | few | TRBJ2-2 | TRBD1
CATSDPGSSGGTDTQYF | TGTGCCACCAGTGACCCCGGGTCCTCTGGGGGGACAGATACGCAGTATTTT | TRBV24-1 | 17 | few | TRBJ2-3 | -
CASSLVSGTSNEQYF | TGCGCCAGCAGCTTGGTATCGGGAACGTCCAACGAGCAGTACTTC | TRBV5-1 | 15 | many | TRBJ2-7 | -
CASSFRTGSTGELFF | TGTGCCAGCAGTTTTAGGACAGGGTCCACCGGGGAGCTGTTTTTT | TRBV12-3/TRBV12-4 | 15 | few | TRBJ2-2 | TRBD1
CASRVGDSRGDYEQYF | TGTGCCAGCAGGGTGGGGGACTCGCGCGGGGACTACGAGCAGTACTTC | TRBV12-3/TRBV12-4 | 16 | few | TRBJ2-7 | -
CSAREADRVWETQYF | TGCAGTGCTAGAGAGGCAGACAGGGTCTGGGAGACCCAGTACTTC | TRBV20-1 | 15 | many | TRBJ2-5 | TRBD1
CASSPRTGEGQPQHF | TGTGCCAGCAGCCCTCGGACAGGGGAAGGGCAGCCCCAGCATTTT | TRBV12-3/TRBV12-4 | 15 | many | TRBJ1-5 | TRBD1
CASSLDPGPVNEKLFF | TGTGCCAGCAGTTTAGACCCGGGCCCGGTTAATGAAAAACTGTTTTTT | TRBV12-3/TRBV12-4 | 16 | - | TRBJ1-4 | -
CSAVRGGSQETQYF | TGCAGTGCAGTCCGGGGAGGCAGCCAAGAGACCCAGTACTTC | TRBV20-1 | 14 | - | TRBJ2-5 | -
CATSRREGYYNEQFF | TGTGCCACCTCCAGGAGGGAAGGGTACTACAATGAGCAGTTCTTC | TRBV10-3 | 15 | - | TRBJ2-1 | -
CASSLVGGGGNTIYF | TGTGCCAGCAGTTTAGTAGGGGGTGGAGGAAACACCATATATTTT | TRBV12-3/TRBV12-4 | 15 | - | TRBJ1-3 | -
CSARPNRSSSYNEQFF | TGCAGTGCTAGACCTAACCGGTCTAGCTCCTACAATGAGCAGTTCTTC | TRBV20-1 | 16 | - | TRBJ2-1 | -
CASSFARSSNQPQHF | TGTGCCAGCAGCTTTGCTCGCAGTAGCAATCAGCCCCAGCATTTT | TRBV12-3/TRBV12-4 | 15 | few | TRBJ1-5 | -
CASSRRAVTGELFF | TGTGCCAGCAGTCGGAGGGCGGTCACCGGGGAGCTGTTTTTT | TRBV12-3/TRBV12-4 | 14 | - | TRBJ2-2 | -
CARPWGTALGDTEAFF | TGTGCCAGACCCTGGGGAACAGCTCTAGGGGACACTGAAGCTTTCTTT | TRBV2 | 16 | few | TRBJ1-1 | -
CSTSLGSDTEAFF | TGCAGTACCTCTTTGGGGAGTGACACTGAAGCTTTCTTT | TRBV20-1 | 13 | many | TRBJ1-1 | -